This section outlines one T cell receptor beta chain sequence together with its context. J was trimmed by 5 bases and V by 6 bases; bases with no gene match: 10. The CDR3 is 15 amino acids. CDR1 is MNHEY, CDR2 SMNVEV, per germline (reference sequence). The source of the sample is a study of ipilimumab plus nivolumab after autologous stem cell transplantation. Study-level information: Myeloma patients were high-risk transplant-naive or relapsed within 3 years of first autologous transplant.

Using immunoSEQ multiplex PCR, the repertoire was profiled, and TCRdb retains in-frame clones only, with some absent. The top ten clones hold about 0.97% of a sample with about 43,000 clones, around nine tenths of them seen once. Sample: PBMCs, taken in a trial of ipilimumab plus nivolumab as post-transplant consolidation. The chain is built from TRBV27 and TRBJ2-7; 10 bases align to TRBD1. The receptor comes from a male donor with multiple myeloma. The CDR3 coding sequence is TGTGCCAGCAGCTCTCGACAGGGGGCGAGGAACGAGCAGTACTTC. Translating gives CASSSRQGARNEQYF.